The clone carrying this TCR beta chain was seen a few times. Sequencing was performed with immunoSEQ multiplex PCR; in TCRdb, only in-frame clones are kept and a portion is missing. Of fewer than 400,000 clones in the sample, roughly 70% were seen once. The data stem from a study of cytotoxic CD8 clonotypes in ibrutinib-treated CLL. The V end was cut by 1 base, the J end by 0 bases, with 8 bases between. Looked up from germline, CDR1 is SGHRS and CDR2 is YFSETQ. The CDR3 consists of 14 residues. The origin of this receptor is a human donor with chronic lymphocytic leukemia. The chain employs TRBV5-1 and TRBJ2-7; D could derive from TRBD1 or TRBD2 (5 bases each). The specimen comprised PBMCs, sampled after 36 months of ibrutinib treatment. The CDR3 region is CASSLNGGSYEQYF. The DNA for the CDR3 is TGCGCCAGCAGCTTGAATGGGGGCTCCTACGAGCAGTACTTC.